A single sample is the source of the 21 T cell receptor beta chains below, sequenced in a study of identical twins. TCRdb passed the 5' RACE reads through MiXCR, listing each CDR3 protein once. This sample has around 240,000 distinct CDR3 sequences, with approximately 10% found just once. Sequenced: memory T cells sorted from blood. These receptors were collected from a man aged 50 or older in good health.

The CDR3 region has the DNA TGCGCCAGCAGTGTCGTTTCACTCGCAGATACGCAGTATTTT. Its protein is CASSVVSLADTQYF. The genes are TRBV10-2 and TRBJ2-3, with D unclear. The CDR3 loop spans 14 amino acids. Germline loops: CDR1 WSHSY, CDR2 SAAADI. Trimming pared 4 bases from V and 4 bases from J, leaving 12 bases between.

This clonotype was seen many times. For the CDR3, the DNA is TGTGCCAGCAGTTCAAACACAGATACGCAGTATTTT. Protein: CASSSNTDTQYF. The rearrangement links TRBV12-3 or TRBV12-4 to TRBJ2-3, with D hard to call. The V end lost 4 bases, the J end lost 2 bases, and 4 bases lay between the germline ends. The CDR3 consists of 12 residues.

V is TRBV10-3 and J is TRBJ1-1; D uncertain. V lost 3 bases, J lost 0 bases, and 8 bases lay in between. The CDR3 covers 14 residues. Germline CDR1 ENHRY, CDR2 SYGVKD. The CDR3 DNA sequence: TGTGCCATCAGTGATCCGACTGTGAACACTGAAGCTTTCTTT. Translating gives CAISDPTVNTEAFF.

The chain uses TRBV6-5 and TRBJ2-5, with a tentative D call TRBD1 (6 bases). CDR1 is MNHEY, CDR2 SVGAGI, per germline. Deletions cut 2 bases from V and 2 bases from J, with 6 bases between. This CDR3 contains 13 residues. The CDR3 coding sequence is TGTGCCAGCAGTTACAGGGGGCAAGAGACCCAGTACTTC. It specifies CASSYRGQETQYF.

This clonotype was observed many times. V and J are TRBV12-3 or TRBV12-4 and TRBJ2-3, with 7 bases aligning to TRBD2. There are 15 residues in the CDR3. The V and J ends lost 6 bases and 0 bases, in that order; junction bases with no gene match: 6. Here the CDR3 DNA reads TGTGCCAGCAGGTCCGGGGGGAGTAGCACAGATACGCAGTATTTT. Amino acid sequence: CASRSGGSSTDTQYF.

This clonotype was observed at least ten times. The CDR3: CASSLMVVNTEAFF. The CDR3 coding sequence is TGTGCCAGCAGTTTAATGGTAGTGAACACTGAAGCTTTCTTT. This chain uses TRBV12-3 or TRBV12-4 with TRBJ1-1, with D uncertain. This CDR3 contains 14 residues. Between the trimmed V and J ends, which lost 2 bases and 0 bases, there was a span of 7 bases.

This clonotype was seen repeatedly, ten times or more. The gene calls are TRBV20-1 and TRBJ2-5; 13 nucleotides line up with TRBD2. Germline values: CDR1 DFQATT, CDR2 SNEGSKA (reference sequence). V dropped 3 bases and J dropped 5; count of bases not matched to a gene: 6. The CDR3 spans 15 residues. The CDR3 loop reads CSARLGTSGTETQYF. CDR3 DNA: TGCAGTGCTAGGCTCGGGACTAGCGGGACGGAGACCCAGTACTTC.

The table lists this clonotype with many counts. CDR3 bases: TGTGCCAGCAGCCACCGCGGACCGAACACTGAAGCTTTCTTT. It specifies CASSHRGPNTEAFF. The gene calls are TRBV3-1 and TRBJ1-1, with D unclear. The V gene's germline CDR1 is LGHDT and CDR2 YNNKEL (reference sequence). CDR3 length: 14 residues. V lost 3 bases and J lost 1, with 9 bases in between.

This clonotype was observed at least ten times. The chain has TRBV6-1 and TRBJ1-1; 8 bases line up with TRBD1. Germline loops: CDR1 MNHNS, CDR2 SASEGT. The CDR3 has 16 residues. Trimming took 4 bases from V and 2 from J; bases not matched to a gene: 9. The CDR3 nucleotides read TGTGCCAGCAGTGGAACCAGGGGGCCCCTCAACACTGAAGCTTTCTTT. It translates to CASSGTRGPLNTEAFF.

This clonotype appeared many times. This chain connects TRBV29-1 to TRBJ2-3, with D possibly being TRBD1 (6 bases). Germline values: CDR1 SQVTM, CDR2 ANQGSEA. The CDR3 covers 13 residues. V was trimmed by 3 bases and J by 2 bases, leaving 9 bases between them. CDR3 coding DNA: TGCAGCGTTGACGGGACAAACACAGATACGCAGTATTTT. The encoded protein is CSVDGTNTDTQYF.

This clonotype was counted many times. This sequence joins TRBV4-1 and TRBJ2-3; possibly TRBD1 or TRBD2 for D (7 bases each). With 1 base removed from V and 4 bases from J, the gap between germline ends came to 30 bases. Germline V gives CDR1 MGHRA, CDR2 YSYEKL. The CDR3 is made up of 21 amino acids. CDR3 DNA: TGCGCCAGCAGCCAAGGATCACCCCTCAGGGGGGGGCGCCTCGGAGCAGATACGCAGTATTTT. This gives the protein CASSQGSPLRGGRLGADTQYF.

This clonotype appeared many times. The genes are TRBV7-2 and TRBJ2-3; D might be TRBD2 (6 bases). Germline V gene sequence: CDR1 SGHTA, CDR2 FQGNSA. V was pared by 5 bases and J by 2 bases, with 14 bases between. This CDR3 is built from 15 residues. The CDR3 DNA follows: TGTGCCAGCAGCGCCTCCGGGGGTTACACAGATACGCAGTATTTT. Its translation: CASSASGGYTDTQYF.

This clonotype was found many times. The chain carries TRBV11-2 and TRBJ2-2; TRBD1 might be the D (5 bases). Germline CDR1 reads SGHAT; CDR2 reads FQNNGV. This CDR3 comprises 15 residues. Trimming took 6 bases from V and 0 from J, leaving 11 bases between them. CDR3 nucleotides: TGTGCCAGCAGACGACCGGACACGAACACCGGGGAGCTGTTTTTT. Translated: CASRRPDTNTGELFF.

This clonotype was seen a handful of times. The chain uses TRBV4-2 and TRBJ2-7; TRBD1 agrees at 9 bases. V was pared by 0 bases and J by 4 bases, with 4 bases of the junction left unmatched. The CDR3 runs to 15 residues. Germline CDR1 LGHNA, CDR2 YNFKEQ. The CDR3 coding sequence is TGTGCCAGCAGCCAAGATGGTGGACAGGGGTACGAGCAGTACTTC. Translated, it gives CASSQDGGQGYEQYF.

The chain employs TRBV11-3 and TRBJ2-7, with 8 positions matching TRBD1. Germline V gene data show CDR1 as SGHNT and CDR2 as YENEEA. This CDR3 contains 13 residues. Trimming cost V 5 bases and J 5 bases; bases outside gene matches: 5. The CDR3 nucleotides read TGTGCCAGCAGCACCGGACAGGGTAACGAGCAGTACTTC. Protein: CASSTGQGNEQYF.

The sample holds many counts of this clonotype. The chain employs TRBV12-3 or TRBV12-4 and TRBJ1-2; TRBD1 agrees at 7 bases. The CDR3 covers 13 residues. J gave up 7 bases and V 6 bases, and 8 bases lay outside the gene matches. In nucleotides, the CDR3 is TGTGCCAGCAGCCCGACAGGGTTCGGTGGCTACACCTTC. As protein: CASSPTGFGGYTF.

Many counts were recorded for this clonotype. The rearrangement links TRBV7-2 to TRBJ2-7; a possible D gene is TRBD2 (5 bases). Per germline, CDR1 SGHTA and CDR2 FQGNSA. The CDR3 is 13 residues long. V was cut by 5 bases and J by 5 bases, with 13 bases left in between. The CDR3 here is CASSITNGNEQYF. CDR3 nucleotides: TGTGCCAGCAGCATTACTAACGGGAACGAGCAGTACTTC.

This chain connects TRBV12-3 or TRBV12-4 to TRBJ2-7; 9 bases map to TRBD1. This CDR3 region has 13 residues. V was clipped by 6 bases and J by 3 bases; unmatched bases: 3. The CDR3 coding sequence is TGTGCCAGCAGAGAGACAGGGGGCTACGAGCAGTACTTC. It yields the protein CASRETGGYEQYF.

This clonotype was seen many times. The J gene is TRBJ2-1, the V gene TRBV20-1, with 12 bases aligning to TRBD2. This CDR3 is built from 14 residues. V shed 5 bases and J 8 bases; nucleotides not matched to a gene: 7. Germline V CDR1 and CDR2: DFQATT, SNEGSKA (reference sequence). CDR3 in amino acids: CSALPGLAGYEQFF. In DNA, the CDR3 is TGCAGTGCTCTTCCGGGACTAGCGGGTTATGAGCAGTTCTTC.

This clonotype was seen only a few times. V and J are TRBV12-5 and TRBJ1-5; 7 bases match TRBD1. V lost 3 bases and J lost 5; bases outside the gene matches: 7. Germline V gene data show CDR1 as LGHNT and CDR2 as FRNRAP. There are 15 residues in the CDR3. This CDR3 reads CASGFETGYDQPQHF. Written as DNA, the CDR3 is TGTGCTAGTGGTTTTGAGACAGGGTACGATCAGCCCCAGCATTTT.

The CDR3 nucleotides read TGTGCCAGCAGCGCAGGAACAGGGGCCAGAATGAACACTGAAGCTTTCTTT. This translates into CASSAGTGARMNTEAFF. The chain carries TRBV7-8 and TRBJ1-1; 7 nucleotides agree with TRBD1. V dropped 5 bases and J dropped 0; count of bases not matched to a gene: 12. CDR1 SGHVS and CDR2 FQNEAQ come from the germline V gene. This CDR3 spans 17 amino acids.